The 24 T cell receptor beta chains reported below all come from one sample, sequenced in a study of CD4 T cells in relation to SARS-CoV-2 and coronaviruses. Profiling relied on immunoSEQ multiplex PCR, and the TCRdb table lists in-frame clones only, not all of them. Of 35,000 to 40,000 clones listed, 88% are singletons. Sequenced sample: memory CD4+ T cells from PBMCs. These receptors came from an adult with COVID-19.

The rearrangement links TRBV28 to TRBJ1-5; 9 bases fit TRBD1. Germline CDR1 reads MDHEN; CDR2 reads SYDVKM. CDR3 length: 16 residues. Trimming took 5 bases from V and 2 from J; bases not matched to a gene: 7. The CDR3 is CASSEQGAYGNQPQHF. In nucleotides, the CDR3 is TGTGCCAGCAGTGAACAGGGGGCGTATGGCAATCAGCCCCAGCATTTT.

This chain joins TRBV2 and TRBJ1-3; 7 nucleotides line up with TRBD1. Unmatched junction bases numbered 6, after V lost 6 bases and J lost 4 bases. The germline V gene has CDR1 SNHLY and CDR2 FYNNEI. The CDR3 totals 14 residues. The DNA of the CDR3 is TGTGCCAGCAGCGCACAGGGGATAGGAAACACCATATATTTT. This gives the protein CASSAQGIGNTIYF.

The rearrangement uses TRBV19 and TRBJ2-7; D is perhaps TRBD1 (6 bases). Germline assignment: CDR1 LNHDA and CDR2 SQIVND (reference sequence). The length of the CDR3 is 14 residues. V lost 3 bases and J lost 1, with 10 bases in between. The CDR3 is CASSIGTKSYEQYF. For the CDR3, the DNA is TGTGCCAGTAGTATCGGGACAAAATCCTACGAGCAGTACTTC. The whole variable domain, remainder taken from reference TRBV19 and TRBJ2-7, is DGGITQSPKYLFRKEGQNVTLSCEQNLNHDAMYWYRQDPGQGLRLIYYSQIVNDFQKGDIAEGYSVSREKKESFPLTVTSAQKNPTAFYLCASSIGTKSYEQYFGPGTRLTVT.

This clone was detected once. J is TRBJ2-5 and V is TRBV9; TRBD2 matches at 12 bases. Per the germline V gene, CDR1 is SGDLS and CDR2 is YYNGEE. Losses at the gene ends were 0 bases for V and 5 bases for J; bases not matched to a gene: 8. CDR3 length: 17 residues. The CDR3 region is CASSVDPSGGAGETQYF. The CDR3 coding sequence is TGTGCCAGCAGCGTAGACCCTAGCGGGGGGGCCGGGGAGACCCAGTACTTC.

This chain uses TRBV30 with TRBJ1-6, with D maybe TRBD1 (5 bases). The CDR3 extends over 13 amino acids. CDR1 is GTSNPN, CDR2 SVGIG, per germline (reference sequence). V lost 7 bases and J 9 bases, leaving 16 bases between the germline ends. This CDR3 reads CALPPLGLSPLHF. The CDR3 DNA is TGTGCCTTGCCCCCCTTGGGACTTTCACCCCTCCACTTT.

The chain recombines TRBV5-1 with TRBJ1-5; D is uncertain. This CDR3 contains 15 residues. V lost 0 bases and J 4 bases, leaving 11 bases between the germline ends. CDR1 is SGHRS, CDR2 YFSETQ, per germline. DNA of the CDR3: TGCGCCAGCAGCTTGGCCGGGTTGGGTAATCAGCCCCAGCATTTT. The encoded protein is CASSLAGLGNQPQHF. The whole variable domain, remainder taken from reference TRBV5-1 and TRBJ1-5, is KAGVTQTPRYLIKTRGQQVTLSCSPISGHRSVSWYQQTPGQGLQFLFEYFSETQRNKGNFPGRFSGRQFSNSRSEMNVSTLELGDSALYLCASSLAGLGNQPQHFGDGTRLSIL.

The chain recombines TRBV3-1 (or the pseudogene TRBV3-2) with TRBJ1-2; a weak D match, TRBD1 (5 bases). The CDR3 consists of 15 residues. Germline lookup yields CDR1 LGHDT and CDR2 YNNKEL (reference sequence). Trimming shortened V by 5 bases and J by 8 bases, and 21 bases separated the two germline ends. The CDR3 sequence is CASSDYGPRDGGYTF. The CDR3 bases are TGTGCCAGCAGCGATTACGGGCCTAGGGACGGCGGCTACACCTTC.

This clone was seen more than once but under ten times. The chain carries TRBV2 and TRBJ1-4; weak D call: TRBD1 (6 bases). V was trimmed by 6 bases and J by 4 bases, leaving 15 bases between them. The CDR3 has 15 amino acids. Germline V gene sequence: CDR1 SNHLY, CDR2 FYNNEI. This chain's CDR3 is CASSPRTVLNEKLFF. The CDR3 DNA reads TGTGCCAGCAGCCCTAGGACAGTCCTTAATGAAAAACTGTTTTTT.

The CDR3: CASGWGLSTDTQYF. CDR3 sequence (DNA): TGTGCCTCCGGATGGGGGCTAAGCACAGATACGCAGTATTTT. The chain combines TRBV6-5 with TRBJ2-3, with D possibly matching TRBD1 (6 bases). CDR1 and CDR2 (germline): MNHEY, SVGAGI. The V end was cut by 11 bases, the J end by 0 bases, with 15 bases between. The length of the CDR3 is 14 residues.

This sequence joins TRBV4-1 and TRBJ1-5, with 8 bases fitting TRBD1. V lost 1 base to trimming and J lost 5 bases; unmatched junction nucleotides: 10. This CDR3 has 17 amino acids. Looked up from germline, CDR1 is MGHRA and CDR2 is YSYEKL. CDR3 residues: CASSQAGAQGEYQPQHF. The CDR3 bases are TGCGCCAGCAGCCAAGCCGGAGCACAGGGGGAATATCAGCCCCAGCATTTT.

CDR3 DNA sequence: TGTGCCAGCAGCCCGGGACAGGGTAATGAAAAACTGTTTTTT. Amino acids: CASSPGQGNEKLFF. The chain joins TRBV7-9 to TRBJ1-4, with 9 bases matching TRBD1. CDR3 size: 14 residues. The V gene's germline CDR1 is SEHNR and CDR2 FQNEAQ (reference sequence). The J segment lost 4 bases and the V segment lost 5 bases, leaving 2 bases of the junction unmatched.

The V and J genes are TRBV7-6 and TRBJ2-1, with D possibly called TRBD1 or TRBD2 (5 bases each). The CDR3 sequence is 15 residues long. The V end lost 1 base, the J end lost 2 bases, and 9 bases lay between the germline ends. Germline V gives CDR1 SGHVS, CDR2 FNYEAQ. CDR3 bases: TGTGCCAGCAGCTTAGGACGGGACCCCTACAATGAGCAGTTCTTC. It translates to CASSLGRDPYNEQFF.

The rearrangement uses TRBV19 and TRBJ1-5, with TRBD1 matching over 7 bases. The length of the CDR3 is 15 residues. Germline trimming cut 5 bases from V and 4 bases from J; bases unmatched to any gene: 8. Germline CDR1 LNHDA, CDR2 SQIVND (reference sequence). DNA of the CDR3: TGTGCCAGTAGTTTGAGGGACAGAATTAATCAGCCCCAGCATTTT. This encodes CASSLRDRINQPQHF. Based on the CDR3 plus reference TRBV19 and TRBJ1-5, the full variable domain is DGGITQSPKYLFRKEGQNVTLSCEQNLNHDAMYWYRQDPGQGLRLIYYSQIVNDFQKGDIAEGYSVSREKKESFPLTVTSAQKNPTAFYLCASSLRDRINQPQHFGDGTRLSIL.

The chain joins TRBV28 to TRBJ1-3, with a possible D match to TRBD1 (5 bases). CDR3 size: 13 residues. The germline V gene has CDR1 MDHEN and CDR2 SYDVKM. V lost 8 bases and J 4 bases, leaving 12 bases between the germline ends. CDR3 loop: CASFGAEGNTIYF. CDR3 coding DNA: TGTGCCAGCTTCGGGGCGGAAGGAAACACCATATATTTT.

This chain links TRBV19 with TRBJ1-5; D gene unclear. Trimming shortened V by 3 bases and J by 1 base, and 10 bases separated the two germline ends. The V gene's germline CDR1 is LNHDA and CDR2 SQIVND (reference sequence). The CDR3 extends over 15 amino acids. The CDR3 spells CASSMVFGSNQPQHF. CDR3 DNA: TGTGCCAGTAGTATGGTGTTTGGGAGCAATCAGCCCCAGCATTTT.

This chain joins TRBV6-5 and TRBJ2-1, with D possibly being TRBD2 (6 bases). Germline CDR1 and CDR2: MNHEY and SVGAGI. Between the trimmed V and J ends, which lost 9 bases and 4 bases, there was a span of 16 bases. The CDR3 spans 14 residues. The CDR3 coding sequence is TGTGCCAGTCGCCGGGGGATCCTATACAATGAGCAGTTCTTC. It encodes CASRRGILYNEQFF.

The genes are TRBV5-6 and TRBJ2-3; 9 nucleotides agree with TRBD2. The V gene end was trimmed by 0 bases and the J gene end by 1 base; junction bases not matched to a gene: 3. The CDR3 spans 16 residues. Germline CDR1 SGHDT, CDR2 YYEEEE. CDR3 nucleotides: TGTGCCAGCAGCTTGGCTAGCGGGGCCGGCACAGATACGCAGTATTTT. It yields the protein CASSLASGAGTDTQYF.

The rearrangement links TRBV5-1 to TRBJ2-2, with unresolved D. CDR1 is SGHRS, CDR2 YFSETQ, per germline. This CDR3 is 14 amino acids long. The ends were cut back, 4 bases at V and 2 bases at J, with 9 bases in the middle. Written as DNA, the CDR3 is TGCGCCAGCAGCCGAGACCTAAACACCGGGGAGCTGTTTTTT. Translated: CASSRDLNTGELFF.

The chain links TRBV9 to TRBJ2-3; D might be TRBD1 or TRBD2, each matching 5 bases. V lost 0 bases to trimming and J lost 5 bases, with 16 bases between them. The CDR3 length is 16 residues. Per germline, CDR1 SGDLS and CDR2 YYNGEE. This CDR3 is CASSVAGLPRGDTQYF. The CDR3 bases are TGTGCCAGCAGCGTAGCAGGGTTACCCCGGGGAGATACGCAGTATTTT.

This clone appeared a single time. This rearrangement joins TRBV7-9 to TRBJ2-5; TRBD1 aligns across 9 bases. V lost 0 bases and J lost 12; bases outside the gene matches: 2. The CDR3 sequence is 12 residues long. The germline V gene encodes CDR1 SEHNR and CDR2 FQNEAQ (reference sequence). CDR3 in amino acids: CASSLARQGEYF. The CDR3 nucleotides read TGTGCCAGCAGCTTAGCGAGACAGGGGGAGTACTTC. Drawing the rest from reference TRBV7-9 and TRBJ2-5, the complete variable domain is DTGVSQNPRHKITKRGQNVTFRCDPISEHNRLYWYRQTLGQGPEFLTYFQNEAQLEKSRLLSDRFSAERPKGSFSTLEIQRTEQGDSAMYLCASSLARQGEYFGPGTRLLVL.

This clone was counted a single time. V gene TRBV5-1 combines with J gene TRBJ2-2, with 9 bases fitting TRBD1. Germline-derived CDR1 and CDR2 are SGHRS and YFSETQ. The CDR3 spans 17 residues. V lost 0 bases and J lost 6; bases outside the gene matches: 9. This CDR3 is CASSLASSGQGSGELFF. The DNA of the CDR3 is TGCGCCAGCAGCTTGGCCTCGTCTGGACAGGGGTCCGGGGAGCTGTTTTTT.

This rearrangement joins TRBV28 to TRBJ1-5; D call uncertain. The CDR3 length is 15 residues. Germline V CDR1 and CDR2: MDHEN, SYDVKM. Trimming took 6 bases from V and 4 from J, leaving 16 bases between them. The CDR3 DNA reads TGTGCCAGCAGGGAGGGTGGAGGGCCGAATCAGCCCCAGCATTTT. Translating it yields CASREGGGPNQPQHF. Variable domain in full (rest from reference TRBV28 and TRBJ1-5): DVKVTQSSRYLVKRTGEKVFLECVQDMDHENMFWYRQDPGLGLRLIYFSYDVKMKEKGDIPEGYSVSREKKERFSLILESASTNQTSMYLCASREGGGPNQPQHFGDGTRLSIL.

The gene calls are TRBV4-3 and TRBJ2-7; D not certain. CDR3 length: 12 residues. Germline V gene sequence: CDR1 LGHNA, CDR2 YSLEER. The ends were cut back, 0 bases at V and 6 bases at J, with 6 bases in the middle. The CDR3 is CASSQDQREQYF. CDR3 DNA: TGCGCCAGCAGCCAAGACCAGCGCGAGCAGTACTTC.

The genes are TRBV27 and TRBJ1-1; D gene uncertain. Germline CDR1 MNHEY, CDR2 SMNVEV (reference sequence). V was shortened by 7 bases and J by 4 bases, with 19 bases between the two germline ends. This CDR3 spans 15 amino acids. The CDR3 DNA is TGTGCCAGCACCTCGCCGAGGAGCTTCGGCACTGAAGCTTTCTTT. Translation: CASTSPRSFGTEAFF.